The sequence of this TCR beta chain was determined in a study of blood T cell repertoires in COVID-19. Study-wide context: The United States, Italy and Spain provided the acute and convalescent COVID-19 samples.

Generated by immunoSEQ multiplex PCR, the TCRdb table keeps only in-frame clones and is missing some. The repertoire holds about 370,000 clones, with around 87% as singletons. The V segment lost 5 bases and the J segment 5 bases; nucleotides outside the gene matches: 12. The germline V gene has CDR1 MNHEY and CDR2 SMNVEV (reference sequence). This CDR3 spans 16 amino acids. Sequenced sample: peripheral blood. The chain couples TRBV27 to TRBJ1-1; 9 nucleotides agree with TRBD1. This TCR was recovered from a young woman with COVID-19, enrolled during active disease. The CDR3 sequence is CASSPYSGTGRTEAFF. DNA of the CDR3: TGTGCCAGCAGTCCCTATTCCGGGACAGGGAGGACTGAAGCTTTCTTT.